Below are 11 T cell receptor beta chains sequenced from a single sample in a study of cytomegalovirus exposure and HLA in healthy donors. Both 60 Vbeta primers and 13 Jbeta primers went into the PCR. Clones were sequenced by immunoSEQ multiplex PCR, and TCRdb holds only the in-frame ones, with some missing. This sample has some 160,000 clones, with over 75% found just once. Sequencing was done on a sample of PBMCs. These receptors originate from a woman aged 25 to 39 in good health and CMV-seronegative.

The chain uses TRBV5-1 and TRBJ2-1; 8 nucleotides match TRBD2. Germline loops: CDR1 SGHRS, CDR2 YFSETQ. V lost 3 bases, J lost 8 bases, and 7 bases stayed unmatched. The CDR3 length is 14 residues. The CDR3 region has the DNA TGCGCCAGCAGCTCCCGGGGGGGCTTGGATGAGCAGTTCTTC. Its translation: CASSSRGGLDEQFF.

The rearrangement links TRBV2 to TRBJ1-5, with D hard to call. CDR1 and CDR2 (germline): SNHLY, FYNNEI. The V gene lost 1 base and the J gene lost 7 bases, with 11 bases spanning the gap. The CDR3 runs 14 residues. CDR3: CASSEGVPGQPQHF. In nucleotides, the CDR3 is TGTGCCAGCAGTGAAGGAGTGCCGGGGCAGCCCCAGCATTTT.

The chain joins TRBV11-2 to TRBJ2-7, with D possibly matching TRBD1 (5 bases). The V end was cut by 5 bases, the J end by 3 bases, with 14 bases between. CDR3 length equals 14 residues. CDR1 and CDR2 (germline): SGHAT, FQNNGV. This chain's CDR3 is CASSPLGALYEQYF. CDR3 nucleotides: TGTGCCAGCAGCCCCTTAGGGGCCCTCTACGAGCAGTACTTC.

V is TRBV5-6 and J is TRBJ2-1; possibly TRBD2 for D (5 bases). Trimming took off 2 bases at V and 2 bases at J, with 17 bases between the two ends. Germline V lookup: CDR1 SGHDT, CDR2 YYEEEE. This CDR3 spans 17 amino acids. The CDR3 sequence is CASSLGPSLAAYNEQFF. The CDR3 DNA sequence: TGTGCCAGCAGCTTAGGACCCTCCCTAGCCGCCTACAATGAGCAGTTCTTC.

This clone was recorded a few times. This chain links TRBV4-1 with TRBJ2-3; 11 nucleotides match TRBD2. This CDR3 region has 17 residues. Germline V lookup: CDR1 MGHRA, CDR2 YSYEKL. Unmatched junction bases numbered 6, after V lost 3 bases and J lost 1 base. The CDR3 DNA reads TGCGCCAGCAGCCAGATAGCGGGGGGGACTGGCACAGATACGCAGTATTTT. This codes for CASSQIAGGTGTDTQYF.

The gene calls are TRBV28 and TRBJ1-6; D possibly corresponds to TRBD1 (6 bases). The CDR3 sequence is 15 residues long. V gave up 1 base and J gave up 9 bases, with 13 bases separating them. The germline V gene has CDR1 MDHEN and CDR2 SYDVKM. The CDR3 bases are TGTGCCAGCAGTTTATTTCTGGGGGCGGGTTCACCCCTCCACTTT. Protein: CASSLFLGAGSPLHF.

The chain couples TRBV6-1 to TRBJ1-3; 7 bases agree with TRBD1. The CDR3 totals 15 residues. Germline V gene data show CDR1 as MNHNS and CDR2 as SASEGT. Trimming cost V 8 bases and J 0 bases; bases outside gene matches: 7. CDR3 amino acids: CASGARDSSGNTIYF. In DNA form, the CDR3 reads TGTGCCAGCGGGGCCCGGGACAGCTCTGGAAACACCATATATTTT.

This rearrangement joins TRBV28 to TRBJ1-5; the match to TRBD1 covers 7 bases. The trim removed 3 bases at V and 7 bases at J, leaving 9 bases unmatched. The germline V gene encodes CDR1 MDHEN and CDR2 SYDVKM. The CDR3 is 15 residues long. The CDR3: CASSFGGGAKQPQHF. CDR3 nucleotides: TGTGCCAGCAGTTTTGGAGGGGGCGCGAAGCAGCCCCAGCATTTT.

The chain's CDR3 is CASSFLPPASRGNTEAFF. In DNA, the CDR3 is TGTGCCAGCAGCTTTCTCCCCCCCGCCTCTAGAGGAAACACTGAAGCTTTCTTT. The chain links TRBV7-9 to TRBJ1-1; the D is unclear. The length of the CDR3 is 18 residues. Germline values: CDR1 SEHNR, CDR2 FQNEAQ (reference sequence). Between the trimmed V and J ends, which lost 3 bases and 2 bases, there was a span of 22 bases.

Notes on this clone: In the same sample, other DNA sequences code for this CDR3. V and J are TRBV28 and TRBJ2-3; 10 bases match TRBD2. The CDR3 contains 16 residues. The germline gives CDR1 MDHEN, CDR2 SYDVKM. V lost 8 bases to trimming and J lost 4 bases; unmatched junction nucleotides: 12. The CDR3, as DNA: TGTGCCAGCCTCCCCCAACTAGCGGGGAGGCCAGATACGCAGTATTTT. Translated: CASLPQLAGRPDTQYF.

This chain links TRBV7-2 with TRBJ2-2; TRBD2 aligns across 7 bases. The CDR3 spans 16 residues. V trimming: 6 bases; J trimming: 1 base; junction bases outside the gene matches: 8. Germline V lookup: CDR1 SGHTA, CDR2 FQGNSA. The CDR3 bases are TGTGCCAGCAGGCCTCCGGGGAGGGAGAACACCGGGGAGCTGTTTTTT. Translation gives CASRPPGRENTGELFF.